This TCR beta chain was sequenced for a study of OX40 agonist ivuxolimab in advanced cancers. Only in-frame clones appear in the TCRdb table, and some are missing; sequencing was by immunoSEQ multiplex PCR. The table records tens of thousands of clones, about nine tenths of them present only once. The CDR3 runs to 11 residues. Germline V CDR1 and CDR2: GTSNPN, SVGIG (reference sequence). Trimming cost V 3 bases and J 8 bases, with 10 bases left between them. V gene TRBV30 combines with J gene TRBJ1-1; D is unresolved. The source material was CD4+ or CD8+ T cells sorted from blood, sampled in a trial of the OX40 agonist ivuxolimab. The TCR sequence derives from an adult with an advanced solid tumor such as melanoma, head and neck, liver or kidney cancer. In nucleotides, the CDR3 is TGTGCCTGGAGGTCTGGATACGAAGCTTTCTTT. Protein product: CAWRSGYEAFF.